The clone carrying this T cell receptor (beta chain) was counted ten times or more. Trimming removed 1 base from V and 3 bases from J, with 16 bases in between. This CDR3 is built from 16 residues. The germline V gene encodes CDR1 SGHVS and CDR2 FNYEAQ. This record comes from a study of T cell repertoires in cytomegalovirus infection. At the level of the study: Indicated by public TCR beta signatures were CMV infection and matching HLA type.

TCRdb ran MiXCR on the reads and lists one entry per CDR3 protein. There are about 460,000 distinct CDR3 sequences in the sample; about 10% occur only once, and roughly 10% lies in the top ten. The TCR originated in a human donor in good health (CMV status not recorded). Some clones in this sample may be carry-over from other donors' samples. Sequencing was done on a sample of PBMCs. The J gene is TRBJ2-7, the V gene TRBV7-6; tentatively, D is TRBD2 (6 bases). For the CDR3, the DNA is TGTGCCAGCAGCTTAGGGGGGACTGGGAAAGGCTACGAGCAGTACTTC. Protein product: CASSLGGTGKGYEQYF.